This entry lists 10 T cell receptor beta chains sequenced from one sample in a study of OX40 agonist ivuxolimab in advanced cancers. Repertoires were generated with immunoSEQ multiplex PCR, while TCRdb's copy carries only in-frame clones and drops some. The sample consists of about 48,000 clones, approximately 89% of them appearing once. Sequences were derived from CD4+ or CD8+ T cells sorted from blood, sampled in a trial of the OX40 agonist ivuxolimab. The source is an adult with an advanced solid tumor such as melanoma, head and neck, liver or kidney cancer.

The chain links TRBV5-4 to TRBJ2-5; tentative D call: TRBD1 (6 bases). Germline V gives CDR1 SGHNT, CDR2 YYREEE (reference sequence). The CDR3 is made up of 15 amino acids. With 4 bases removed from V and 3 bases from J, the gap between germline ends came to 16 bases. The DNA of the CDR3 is TGTGCCAGCAGCACCTCCGGGACACCCAAAGAGACCCAGTACTTC. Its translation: CASSTSGTPKETQYF.

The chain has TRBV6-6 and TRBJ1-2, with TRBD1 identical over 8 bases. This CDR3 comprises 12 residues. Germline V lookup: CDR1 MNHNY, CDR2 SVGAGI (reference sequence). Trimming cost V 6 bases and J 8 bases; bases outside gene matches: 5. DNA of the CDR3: TGTGCCAGCAGCCACGGGACAGGCGGCTACACCTTC. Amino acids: CASSHGTGGYTF.

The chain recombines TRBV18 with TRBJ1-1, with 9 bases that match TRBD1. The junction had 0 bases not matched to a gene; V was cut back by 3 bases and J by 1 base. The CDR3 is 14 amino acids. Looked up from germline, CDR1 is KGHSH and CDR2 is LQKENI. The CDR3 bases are TGTGCCAGCTCACCGACAGGGGGGAACACTGAAGCTTTCTTT. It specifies CASSPTGGNTEAFF.

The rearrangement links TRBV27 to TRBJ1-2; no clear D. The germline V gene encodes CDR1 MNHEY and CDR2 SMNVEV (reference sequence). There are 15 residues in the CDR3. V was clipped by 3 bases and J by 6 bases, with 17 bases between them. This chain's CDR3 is CASSFLPAGWDGYTF. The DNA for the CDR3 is TGTGCCAGCAGTTTCCTTCCGGCCGGTTGGGATGGCTACACCTTC.

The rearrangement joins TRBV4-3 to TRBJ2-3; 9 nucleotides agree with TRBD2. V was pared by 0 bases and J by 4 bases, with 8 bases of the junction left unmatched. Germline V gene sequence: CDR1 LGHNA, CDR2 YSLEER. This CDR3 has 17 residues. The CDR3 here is CASSQDETSGPPDTQYF. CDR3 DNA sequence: TGCGCCAGCAGCCAAGACGAGACTAGCGGCCCCCCAGATACGCAGTATTTT.

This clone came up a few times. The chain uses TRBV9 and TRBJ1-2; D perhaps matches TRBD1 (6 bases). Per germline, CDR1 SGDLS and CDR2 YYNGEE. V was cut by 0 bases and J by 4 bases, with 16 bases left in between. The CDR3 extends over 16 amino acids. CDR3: CASSVGWQGTSYGYTF. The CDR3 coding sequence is TGTGCCAGCAGCGTAGGTTGGCAGGGGACGAGCTATGGCTACACCTTC.

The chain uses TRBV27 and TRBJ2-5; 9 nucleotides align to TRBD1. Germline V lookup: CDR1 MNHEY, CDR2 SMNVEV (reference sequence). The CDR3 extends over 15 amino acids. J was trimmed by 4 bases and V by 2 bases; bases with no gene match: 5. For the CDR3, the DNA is TGTGCCAGCAGTTTAACTACAGGGGGCCGAGAGACCCAGTACTTC. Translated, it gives CASSLTTGGRETQYF.

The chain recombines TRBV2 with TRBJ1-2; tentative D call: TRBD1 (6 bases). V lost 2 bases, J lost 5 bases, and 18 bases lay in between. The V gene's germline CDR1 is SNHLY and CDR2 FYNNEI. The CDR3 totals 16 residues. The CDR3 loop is CASSELDDRTIYGYTF. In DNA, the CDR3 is TGTGCCAGCAGTGAACTTGATGACAGGACTATTTATGGCTACACCTTC.

CDR3 residues: CASSTSTDTQYF. The CDR3 nucleotides read TGTGCCAGCTCAACTAGCACAGATACGCAGTATTTT. The genes are TRBV18 and TRBJ2-3; no reliable D call. Germline-derived CDR1 and CDR2 are KGHSH and LQKENI. Trimming shortened V by 5 bases and J by 0 bases, and 3 bases separated the two germline ends. This CDR3 region has 12 residues. The full variable domain, completed using reference TRBV18 and TRBJ2-3, is NAGVMQNPRHLVRRRGQEARLRCSPMKGHSHVYWYRQLPEEGLKFMVYLQKENIIDESGMPKERFSAEFPKEGPSILRIQQVVRGDSAAYFCASSTSTDTQYFGPGTRLTVL.

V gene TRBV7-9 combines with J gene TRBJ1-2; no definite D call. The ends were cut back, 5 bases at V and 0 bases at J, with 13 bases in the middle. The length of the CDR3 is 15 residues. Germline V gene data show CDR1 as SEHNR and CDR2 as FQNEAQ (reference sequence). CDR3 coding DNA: TGTGCCAGCAGCCAAAGGTTCTCAACTAACTATGGCTACACCTTC. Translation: CASSQRFSTNYGYTF.